This T cell receptor (beta chain) was identified in a study of T-cell reconstitution after alpha-beta-depleted transplantation in children. Molecular barcoding with unique molecular identifiers was used for the TCRbeta library. TCRdb reprocessed the PCR reads with MiXCR, giving one entry per CDR3 protein. This table has some 830,000 distinct CDR3 sequences, roughly 15% appearing once. The CDR3 has 15 amino acids. Germline CDR1 SGHRS, CDR2 YFSETQ. For this clonotype: The antigen is unknown. Its ends do not fully match the called genes, so a read error is possible.

Study outcomes and limitations: In patients about two months after transplant, alpha-beta T cells reportedly arose from several hundred expanded graft clones.

The V gene is TRBV5-1, the J gene TRBJ2-3; no clear D. The TCR originated in a male patient aged 10 to 17 who had a stem cell transplant for acute lymphoblastic leukemia, so the T cells may come from the graft donor. This specimen consisted of PBMCs, mostly from graft donor cells, obtained 360 days after TCRalphabeta/CD19-depleted stem cell transplant. In nucleotides, the CDR3 is TGCGCCAGCAGCTTGGGGGTTGTCAGCACAGATACGCGGTATTTT. Protein product: CASSLGVVSTDTRYF.